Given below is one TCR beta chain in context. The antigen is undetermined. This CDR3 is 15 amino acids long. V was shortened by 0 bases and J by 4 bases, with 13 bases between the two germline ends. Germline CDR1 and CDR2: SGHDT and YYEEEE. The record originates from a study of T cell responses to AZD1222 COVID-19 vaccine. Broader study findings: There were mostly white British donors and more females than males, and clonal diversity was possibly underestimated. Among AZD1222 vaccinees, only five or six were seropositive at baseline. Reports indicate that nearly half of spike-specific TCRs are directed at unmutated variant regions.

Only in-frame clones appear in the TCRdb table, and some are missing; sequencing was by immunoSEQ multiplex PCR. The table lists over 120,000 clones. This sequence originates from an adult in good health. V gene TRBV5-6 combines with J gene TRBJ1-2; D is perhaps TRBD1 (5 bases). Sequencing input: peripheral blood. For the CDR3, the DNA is TGTGCCAGCAGCTTGGCCAGAGGGGCCCCCTATGGCTACACCTTC. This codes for CASSLARGAPYGYTF.